This T cell receptor (beta chain) was observed in a study of shared clonotypes between healthy human individuals. Whole-study results and caveats: The study's rarefaction showed incomplete sorted-subset sequencing despite large depth.

The donors, healthy adults who were HIV-negative, had experienced no recent acute infections or vaccinations. As concerns this clone: The antigen is not known.

Clones were read by immunoSEQ multiplex PCR, and TCRdb kept only the in-frame ones, dropping some. The profile shows about 1 million clones, 70% to 80% of them singletons. Germline V gene sequence: CDR1 SGHVS, CDR2 FQNEAQ. V lost 4 bases, J lost 8 bases, and 15 bases lay in between. The CDR3 is 14 residues long. The source of this sequence is a man aged 18 to 29 in good health. The sequenced sample was memory CD4+ T cells sorted from blood. The subset is: CD45RA-negative fraction. This chain links TRBV7-8 with TRBJ2-1; tentative D call: TRBD1 (6 bases). The CDR3 loop reads CASSSWGLGDEQFF. For the CDR3, the DNA is TGTGCCAGCAGCTCTTGGGGGCTGGGGGATGAGCAGTTCTTC.